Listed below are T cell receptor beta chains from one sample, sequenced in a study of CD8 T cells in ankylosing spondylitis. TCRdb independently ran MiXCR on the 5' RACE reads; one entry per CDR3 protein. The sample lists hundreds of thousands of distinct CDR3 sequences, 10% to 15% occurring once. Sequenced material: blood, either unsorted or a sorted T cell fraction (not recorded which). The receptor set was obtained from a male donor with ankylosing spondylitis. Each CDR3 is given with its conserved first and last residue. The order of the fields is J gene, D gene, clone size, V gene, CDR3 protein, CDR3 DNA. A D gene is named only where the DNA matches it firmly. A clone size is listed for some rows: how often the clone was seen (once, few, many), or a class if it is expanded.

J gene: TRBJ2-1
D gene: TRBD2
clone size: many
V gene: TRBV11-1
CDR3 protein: CASSLYPSGSLGVAYNEQFF
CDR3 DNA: TGTGCCAGCAGCTTATATCCTAGCGGGAGCCTTGGGGTAGCGTACAATGAGCAGTTCTTC

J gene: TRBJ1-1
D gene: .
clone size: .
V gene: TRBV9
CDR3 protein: CASSVVLGGLPPEAFF
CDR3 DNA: TGTGCCAGCAGCGTAGTCCTAGGGGGACTGCCCCCTGAAGCTTTCTTT

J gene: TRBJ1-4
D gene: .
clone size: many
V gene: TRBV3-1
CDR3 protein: CASSQGVFEKLFF
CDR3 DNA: TGTGCCAGCAGCCAAGGGGTATTTGAAAAACTGTTTTTT

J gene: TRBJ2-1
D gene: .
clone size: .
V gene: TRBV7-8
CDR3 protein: CASSSGTPRRQNEQFF
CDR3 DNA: TGTGCCAGCAGCTCGGGGACTCCGAGGAGGCAAAATGAGCAGTTCTTC

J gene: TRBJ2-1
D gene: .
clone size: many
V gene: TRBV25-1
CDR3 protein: CASSGRGGAYNEQFF
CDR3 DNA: TGTGCCAGCAGTGGTAGGGGAGGAGCCTACAATGAGCAGTTCTTC

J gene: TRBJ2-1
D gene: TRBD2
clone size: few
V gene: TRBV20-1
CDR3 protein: CSAETGTSGQLRGYNEQFF
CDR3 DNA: TGCAGTGCTGAGACCGGGACTAGCGGGCAACTAAGGGGCTACAATGAGCAGTTCTTC

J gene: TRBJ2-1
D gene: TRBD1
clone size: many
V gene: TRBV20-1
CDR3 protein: CSARPGQGNTYTVFF
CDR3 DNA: TGCAGTGCTAGACCGGGACAGGGTAATACGTATACAGTCTTCTTC

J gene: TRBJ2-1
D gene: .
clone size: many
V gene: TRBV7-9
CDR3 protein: CASSPHGVSYNEQFF
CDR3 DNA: TGTGCCAGCAGCCCCCACGGGGTCTCCTACAATGAGCAGTTCTTC

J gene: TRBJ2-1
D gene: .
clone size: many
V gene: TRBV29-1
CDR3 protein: CSVRARGRGNYNEQFF
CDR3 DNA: TGCAGCGTTAGAGCCAGAGGGAGGGGGAATTACAATGAGCAGTTCTTC

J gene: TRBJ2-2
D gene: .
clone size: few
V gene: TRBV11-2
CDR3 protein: CASSLKGAVRGDTGELFF
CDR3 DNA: TGTGCCAGCAGCTTAAAGGGTGCGGTCAGGGGCGACACCGGGGAGCTGTTTTTT

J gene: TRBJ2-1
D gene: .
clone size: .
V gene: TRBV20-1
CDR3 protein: CSARDMTGSGYNEQFF
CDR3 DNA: TGCAGTGCTAGAGATATGACCGGGTCTGGCTACAATGAGCAGTTCTTC

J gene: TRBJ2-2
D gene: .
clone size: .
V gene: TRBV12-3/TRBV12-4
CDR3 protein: CASSLGSRASNTGELFF
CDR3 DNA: TGTGCCAGCAGTTTAGGATCCAGGGCGTCGAACACCGGGGAGCTGTTTTTT

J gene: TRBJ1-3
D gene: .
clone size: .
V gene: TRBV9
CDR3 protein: CASSTRIGSPNTIYF
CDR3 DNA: TGTGCCAGCAGCACCCGAATTGGGAGCCCGAACACCATATATTTT

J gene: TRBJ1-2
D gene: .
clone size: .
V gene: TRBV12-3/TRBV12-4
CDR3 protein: CASSPDGGFAYGYTF
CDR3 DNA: TGTGCCAGCAGCCCGGACGGGGGATTCGCCTATGGCTACACCTTC

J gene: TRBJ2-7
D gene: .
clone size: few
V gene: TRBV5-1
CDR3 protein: CASSLDVSYEQYF
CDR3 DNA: TGCGCCAGCAGCTTGGACGTTTCCTACGAGCAGTACTTC

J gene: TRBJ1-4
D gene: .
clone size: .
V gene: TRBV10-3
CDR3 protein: CAISEKGVDEKLFF
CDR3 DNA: TGTGCCATCAGTGAAAAAGGGGTTGATGAAAAACTGTTTTTT

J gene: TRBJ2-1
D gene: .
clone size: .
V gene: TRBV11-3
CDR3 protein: CASASLAAEQFF
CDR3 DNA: TGTGCCAGCGCCTCCTTAGCCGCTGAGCAGTTCTTC

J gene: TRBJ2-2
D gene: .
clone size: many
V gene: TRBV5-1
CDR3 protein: CASSLDTGEYTGELFF
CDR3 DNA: TGCGCCAGCAGCTTGGATACAGGCGAATACACCGGGGAGCTGTTTTTT

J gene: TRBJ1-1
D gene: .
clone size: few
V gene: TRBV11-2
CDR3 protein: CASSDPVGTPNTEAFF
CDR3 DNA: TGTGCCAGCAGTGACCCGGTCGGGACTCCGAACACTGAAGCTTTCTTT

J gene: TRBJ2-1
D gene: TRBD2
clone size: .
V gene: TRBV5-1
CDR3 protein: CASSLVSGLAGHNEQFF
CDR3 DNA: TGCGCCAGCAGCTTAGTCTCGGGACTAGCGGGCCACAATGAGCAGTTCTTC

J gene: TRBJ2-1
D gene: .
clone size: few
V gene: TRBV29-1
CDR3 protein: CSVDRPNNEQFF
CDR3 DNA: TGCAGCGTTGATAGGCCAAACAATGAGCAGTTCTTC

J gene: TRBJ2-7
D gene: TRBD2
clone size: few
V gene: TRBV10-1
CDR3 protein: CASSEGLAGGGYEQYF
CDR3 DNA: TGCGCCAGCAGTGAGGGACTAGCGGGAGGAGGCTACGAGCAGTACTTC

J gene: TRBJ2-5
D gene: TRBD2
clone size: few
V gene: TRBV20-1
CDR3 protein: CSARDLAGWETQYF
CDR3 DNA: TGCAGTGCTAGAGATCTAGCGGGTTGGGAGACCCAGTACTTC

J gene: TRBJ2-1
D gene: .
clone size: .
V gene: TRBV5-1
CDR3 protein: CASSLLLVDEQFF
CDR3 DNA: TGCGCCAGCAGCTTATTACTGGTCGATGAGCAGTTCTTC

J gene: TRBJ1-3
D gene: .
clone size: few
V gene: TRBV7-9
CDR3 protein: CASSETGASSGNTIYF
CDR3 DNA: TGTGCCAGCAGCGAAACGGGGGCGAGCTCTGGAAACACCATATATTTT

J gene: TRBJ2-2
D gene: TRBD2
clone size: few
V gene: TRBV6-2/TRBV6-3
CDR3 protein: CASSYHIAGGLDTGELFF
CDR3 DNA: TGTGCCAGCAGTTACCATATAGCGGGAGGGCTAGACACCGGGGAGCTGTTTTTT

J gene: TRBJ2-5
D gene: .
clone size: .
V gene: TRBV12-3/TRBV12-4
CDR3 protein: CASSFGRGGETQYF
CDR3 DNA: TGTGCCAGCAGTTTTGGCAGGGGTGGGGAGACCCAGTACTTC

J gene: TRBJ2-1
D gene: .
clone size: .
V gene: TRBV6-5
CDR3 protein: CASSHRWREEGNEQFF
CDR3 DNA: TGTGCCAGCAGTCACCGGTGGCGGGAAGAGGGGAATGAGCAGTTCTTC

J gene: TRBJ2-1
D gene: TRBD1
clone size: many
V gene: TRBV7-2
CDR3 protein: CASSITGGSYNEQFF
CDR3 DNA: TGTGCCAGCAGTATAACAGGGGGCAGTTACAATGAGCAGTTCTTC

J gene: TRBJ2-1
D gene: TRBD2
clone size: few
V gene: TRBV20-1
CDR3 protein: CSASLLAGGQYNEQFF
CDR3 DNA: TGCAGTGCTAGTTTATTAGCGGGAGGCCAATACAATGAGCAGTTCTTC

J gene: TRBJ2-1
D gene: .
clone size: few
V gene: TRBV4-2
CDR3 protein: CASSQVGQPNEQFF
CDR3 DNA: TGTGCCAGCAGCCAAGTAGGACAACCCAATGAGCAGTTCTTC

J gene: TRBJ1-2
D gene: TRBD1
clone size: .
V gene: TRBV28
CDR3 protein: CASSTAGTGGIYGYTF
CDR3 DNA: TGTGCCAGCAGTACAGCTGGGACAGGGGGCATCTATGGCTACACCTTC

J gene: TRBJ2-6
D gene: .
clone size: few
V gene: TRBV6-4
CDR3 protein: CASRTDSPKHRSGANVLTF
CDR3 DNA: TGTGCCAGCAGGACAGACAGCCCTAAGCATCGCTCTGGGGCCAACGTCCTGACTTTC

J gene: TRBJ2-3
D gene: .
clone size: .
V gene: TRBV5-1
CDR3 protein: CASFRTDSSTDTQYF
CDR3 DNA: TGCGCCAGCTTCCGGACAGACTCTAGCACAGATACGCAGTATTTT

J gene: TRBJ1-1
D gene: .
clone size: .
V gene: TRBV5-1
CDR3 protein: CASSLAARMNTEAFF
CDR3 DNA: TGCGCCAGCAGCTTGGCCGCCCGAATGAACACTGAAGCTTTCTTT

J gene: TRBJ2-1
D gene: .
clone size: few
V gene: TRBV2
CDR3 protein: CVDSPYNEQFF
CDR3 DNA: TGTGTGGACAGCCCCTACAATGAGCAGTTCTTC

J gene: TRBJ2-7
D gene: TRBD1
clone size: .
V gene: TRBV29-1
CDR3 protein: CSVTGDGTYEQYF
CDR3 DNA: TGCAGCGTCACAGGGGACGGAACCTACGAGCAGTACTTC

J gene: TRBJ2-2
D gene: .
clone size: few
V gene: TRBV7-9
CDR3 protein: CASSSGAGANTGELFF
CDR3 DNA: TGTGCCAGCAGCTCGGGGGCTGGCGCGAACACCGGGGAGCTGTTTTTT

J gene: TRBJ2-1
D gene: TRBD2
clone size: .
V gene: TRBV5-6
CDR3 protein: CASSRLSGGRNEQFF
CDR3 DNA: TGTGCCAGCAGCCGTCTTTCGGGAGGGCGGAATGAGCAGTTCTTC

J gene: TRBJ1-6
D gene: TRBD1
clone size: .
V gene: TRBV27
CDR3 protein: CASSLGQATFSYNSPLHF
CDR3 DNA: TGTGCCAGCAGTTTAGGACAGGCGACGTTCTCCTATAATTCACCCCTCCACTTT

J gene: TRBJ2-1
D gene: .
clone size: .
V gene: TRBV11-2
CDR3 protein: CASQDDPSNEQFF
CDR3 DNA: TGTGCTTCCCAGGACGACCCTTCGAATGAGCAGTTCTTC

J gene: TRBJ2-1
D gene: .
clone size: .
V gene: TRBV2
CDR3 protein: CASSEEGLDEQFF
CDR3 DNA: TGTGCCAGCAGTGAAGAGGGTCTCGATGAGCAGTTCTTC

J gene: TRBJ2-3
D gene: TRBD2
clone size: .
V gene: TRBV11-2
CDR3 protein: CASSLVTSGRAGNTDTQYF
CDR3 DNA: TGTGCCAGCAGCTTAGTTACTAGCGGGAGGGCCGGTAACACAGATACGCAGTATTTT

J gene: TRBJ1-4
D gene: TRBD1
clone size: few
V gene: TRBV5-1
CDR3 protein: CASSLGGQTNEKLFF
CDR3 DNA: TGCGCCAGCAGCTTGGGGGGACAGACTAATGAAAAACTGTTTTTT

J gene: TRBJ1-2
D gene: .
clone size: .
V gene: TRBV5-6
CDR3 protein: CASRPTSFQKDGYTF
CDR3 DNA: TGTGCCAGCAGACCGACGTCCTTCCAGAAGGATGGCTACACCTTC

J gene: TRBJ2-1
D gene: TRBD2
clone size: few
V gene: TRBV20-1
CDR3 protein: CSARDWGGRYNEQFF
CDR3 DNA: TGCAGTGCTAGAGATTGGGGCGGGAGGTACAATGAGCAGTTCTTC

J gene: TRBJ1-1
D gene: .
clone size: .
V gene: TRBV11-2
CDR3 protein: CASTPREAFF
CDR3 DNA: TGTGCCAGCACCCCCCGGGAGGCTTTCTTT

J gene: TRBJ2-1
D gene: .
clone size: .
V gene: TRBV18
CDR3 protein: CASSPGRSEQFF
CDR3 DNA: TGTGCCAGCTCACCAGGGAGGAGTGAGCAGTTCTTC

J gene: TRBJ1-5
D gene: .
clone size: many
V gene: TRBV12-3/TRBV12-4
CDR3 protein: CASSLVGVGQPQHF
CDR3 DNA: TGTGCCAGCAGTTTGGTTGGGGTGGGTCAGCCCCAGCATTTT

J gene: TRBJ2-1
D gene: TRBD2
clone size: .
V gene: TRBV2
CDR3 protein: CASRKVGLANEQFF
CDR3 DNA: TGTGCCAGCAGGAAAGTCGGACTAGCCAATGAGCAGTTCTTC

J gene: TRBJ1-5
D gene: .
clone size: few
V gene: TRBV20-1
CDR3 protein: CSARIGGNSNQPQHF
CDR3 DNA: TGCAGTGCTAGGATCGGGGGGAATAGCAATCAGCCCCAGCATTTT

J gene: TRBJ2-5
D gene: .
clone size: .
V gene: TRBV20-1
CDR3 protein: CSATGERALETQYF
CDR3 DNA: TGCAGTGCCACGGGGGAAAGGGCTCTGGAGACCCAGTACTTC

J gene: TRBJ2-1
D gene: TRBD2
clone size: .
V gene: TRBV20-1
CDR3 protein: CSALGLAGEQFF
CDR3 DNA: TGCAGTGCTCTAGGACTAGCGGGTGAGCAGTTCTTC

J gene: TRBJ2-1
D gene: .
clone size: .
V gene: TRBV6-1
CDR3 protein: CASSPDYSSSYNEQFF
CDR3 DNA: TGTGCCAGCAGTCCGGACTATTCGAGCTCCTACAATGAGCAGTTCTTC

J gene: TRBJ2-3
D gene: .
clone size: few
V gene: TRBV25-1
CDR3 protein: CASSGIQGTDTQYF
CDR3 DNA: TGTGCCAGCAGTGGGATACAGGGCACAGATACGCAGTATTTT

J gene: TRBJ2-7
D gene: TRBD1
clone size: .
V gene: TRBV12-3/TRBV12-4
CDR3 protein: CASTPGQGAHEQYF
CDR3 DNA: TGTGCCAGCACCCCGGGACAGGGCGCCCACGAGCAGTACTTC

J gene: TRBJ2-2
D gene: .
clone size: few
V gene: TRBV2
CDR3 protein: CASKTAPSRGTGELFF
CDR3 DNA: TGTGCCAGCAAAACCGCCCCCTCTCGGGGCACCGGGGAGCTGTTTTTT

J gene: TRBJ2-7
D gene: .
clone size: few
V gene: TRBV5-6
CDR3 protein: CASSLSWLKTYEQYF
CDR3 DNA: TGTGCCAGCAGCTTGTCTTGGCTTAAGACCTACGAGCAGTACTTC

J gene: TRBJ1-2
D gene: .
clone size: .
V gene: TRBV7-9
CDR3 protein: CASSSLGGAANYGYTF
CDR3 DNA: TGTGCCAGCAGCTCCCTGGGGGGGGCAGCTAACTATGGCTACACCTTC

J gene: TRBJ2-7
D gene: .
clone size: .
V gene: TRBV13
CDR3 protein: CASSWGRQADEQYF
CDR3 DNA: TGTGCCAGCAGTTGGGGTCGACAGGCCGACGAGCAGTACTTC